This TCR beta chain appears in the sequencing data of a study of blood T cell repertoires in COVID-19. With 5 bases clipped from V and 5 bases from J, the junction kept 9 bases outside the gene matches. CDR3 size: 15 residues. In germline, CDR1 is SGHVS, CDR2 FNYEAQ. Assay: immunoSEQ multiplex PCR; the TCRdb copy retains only in-frame clones and omits some. This sample has fewer than 90,000 clones, with roughly 91% found just once. The gene calls are TRBV7-6 and TRBJ2-5; 9 nucleotides align to TRBD2. Sequences were obtained from peripheral blood. This clonotype was sampled from a human donor in a cohort sampled during active COVID-19. DNA of the CDR3: TGTGCCAGCAGCCTCAGTAGCGGGAGCGGGGAGACCCAGTACTTC. It yields the protein CASSLSSGSGETQYF.